Presented here are 27 T cell receptor beta chains from one specimen sequenced in a study of blood T cell repertoires in COVID-19 (dated by TCRdb to about 2020). Library prep was done by the immunoSEQ multiplex PCR assay. Here the immuneACCESS table is served through TCRdb, limited to in-frame sequences with V and J called. Missing clones are a known gap in these copies; in checked studies unresolved V genes cover under half, and the rest lacks a known reason. The sample table lists around 160,000 clones, more than 80% of them with a count of one. The ten largest make up 9.5% to 13% of the sample. Sequenced: peripheral blood. The receptors come from a human donor in a cohort sampled during active COVID-19.

This clone was seen repeatedly, ten times or more. V gene TRBV7-3 combines with J gene TRBJ2-6; a possible D gene is TRBD1 (6 bases). Germline CDR1 and CDR2: SGHTA and FQGTGA. V was cut by 5 bases and J by 0 bases, with 11 bases left in between. This CDR3 has 16 amino acids. DNA for the CDR3: TGTGCCAGCAGCGTGACAGGTTTCTCTGGGGCCAACGTCCTGACTTTC. Translation: CASSVTGFSGANVLTF. Together with reference TRBV7-3 and TRBJ2-6, the CDR3 gives the full variable domain: GAGVSQTPSNKVTEKGKYVELRCDPISGHTALYWYRQSLGQGPEFLIYFQGTGAADDSGLPNDRFFAVRPEGSVSTLKIQRTERGDSAVYLCASSVTGFSGANVLTFGAGSRLTVL.

This clone was seen a few times. Distinct nucleotide sequences in the sample also encode this CDR3. This sequence joins TRBV9 and TRBJ2-7; tentatively, D is TRBD1 (6 bases). The CDR3 extends over 14 amino acids. The V gene's germline CDR1 is SGDLS and CDR2 YYNGEE. The V end was cut by 0 bases, the J end by 2 bases, with 9 bases between. CDR3 nucleotides: TGTGCCAGCAGCGTAGGGGCAGGGGCCTACGAGCAGTACTTC. Amino acid sequence: CASSVGAGAYEQYF.

This clone appeared once. The V and J genes are TRBV19 and TRBJ2-7; tentative D call: TRBD2 (6 bases). CDR1 and CDR2 from the germline V gene are LNHDA and SQIVND (reference sequence). Trimming shortened V by 3 bases and J by 7 bases, and 19 bases separated the two germline ends. The CDR3 extends over 15 amino acids. The CDR3 is CASSIRGDQSVEQYF. CDR3 DNA sequence: TGTGCCAGTAGTATCCGCGGGGATCAATCGGTGGAGCAGTACTTC.

In DNA, the CDR3 is TGCAGCGCCTGGTTCCTCTCCGGGACAGGGTATGGCTACACCTTC. Protein: CSAWFLSGTGYGYTF. The gene calls are TRBV29-1 and TRBJ1-2; 9 nucleotides line up with TRBD1. Germline V CDR1 and CDR2: SQVTM, ANQGSEA. Trimming at V came to 7 bases and at J to 5 bases, leaving 14 bases not matched to a gene. This CDR3 has 15 amino acids.

This chain joins TRBV25-1 and TRBJ2-1; D may be TRBD2 (5 bases). This CDR3 has 14 residues. The V end lost 2 bases, the J end lost 6 bases, and 11 bases lay between the germline ends. In germline, CDR1 is MGHDK, CDR2 SYGVNS. This chain's CDR3 is CASSENRAGNEQFF. The CDR3, as DNA: TGTGCCAGCAGTGAAAACCGTGCGGGCAATGAGCAGTTCTTC.

This chain uses TRBV19 with TRBJ2-7; no definite D call. Germline V CDR1 and CDR2: LNHDA, SQIVND (reference sequence). V lost 2 bases to trimming and J lost 3 bases, with 8 bases between them. The CDR3 sequence is 13 residues long. The CDR3 coding sequence is TGTGCCAGTAGTATACGTCTGTTCTACGAGCAGTACTTC. It translates to CASSIRLFYEQYF. The complete variable domain, with remaining parts taken from reference TRBV19 and TRBJ2-7, reads DGGITQSPKYLFRKEGQNVTLSCEQNLNHDAMYWYRQDPGQGLRLIYYSQIVNDFQKGDIAEGYSVSREKKESFPLTVTSAQKNPTAFYLCASSIRLFYEQYFGPGTRLTVT.

The chain recombines TRBV9 with TRBJ2-1; the D gene is possibly TRBD2 (6 bases). The CDR3 spans 15 residues. V lost 0 bases to trimming and J lost 2 bases, with 9 bases between them. CDR1 and CDR2 from the germline V gene are SGDLS and YYNGEE. CDR3 in DNA: TGTGCCAGCAGCGTAGGAACGGGAGCCTACAATGAGCAGTTCTTC. It is translated as CASSVGTGAYNEQFF.

This chain links TRBV3-1 (or the pseudogene TRBV3-2) with TRBJ2-1, with 16 bases identical to TRBD2. CDR1 and CDR2 (germline): LGHDT, YNNKEL (reference sequence). CDR3 size: 18 residues. V dropped 0 bases and J dropped 7; count of bases not matched to a gene: 6. CDR3 DNA sequence: TGTGCCAGCAGCCAAGAGGGACTAGCGGGAGGGCTAACAAATGAGCAGTTCTTC. This gives the protein CASSQEGLAGGLTNEQFF.

The chain uses TRBV10-3 and TRBJ1-1; D unclear. The CDR3 runs 11 residues. V was shortened by 5 bases and J by 11 bases, with 12 bases between the two germline ends. In germline, CDR1 is ENHRY, CDR2 SYGVKD. Here the CDR3 DNA reads TGTGCCATCAGTCCCGGGAACTTTGCTTTCTTT. Amino acids: CAISPGNFAFF.

Here the CDR3 reads CASSQGQDGQPQHF. CDR3 nucleotides: TGCGCCAGCAGCCAAGGACAGGACGGTCAGCCCCAGCATTTT. The rearrangement joins TRBV4-3 to TRBJ1-5; a weak D match, TRBD1 (6 bases). The CDR3 is 14 residues long. Germline V lookup: CDR1 LGHNA, CDR2 YSLEER. V was shortened by 1 base and J by 6 bases, with 10 bases between the two germline ends.

This clone was picked up a small number of times. The chain uses TRBV6-5 and TRBJ1-3, with D tentatively TRBD1 (5 bases). The CDR3 covers 16 residues. CDR1 and CDR2 from the germline V gene are MNHEY and SVGAGI. V gave up 2 bases and J gave up 0 bases, with 11 bases separating them. CDR3 in DNA: TGTGCCAGCAGTTACCGGAGACAGCACTCTGGAAACACCATATATTTT. It codes for CASSYRRQHSGNTIYF.

Note on this clone: At one end, the junction sequence differs from germline, possibly due to a read error. The chain employs TRBV28 and TRBJ2-7; TRBD1 is a possible D gene (5 bases). Germline V CDR1 and CDR2: MDHEN, SYDVKM. This CDR3 is built from 13 residues. The CDR3 is CASRGVGGAIRHF. The CDR3 region has the DNA TGTGCCAGCAGGGGCGTGGGTGGGGCTATCCGCCACTTC.

This chain uses TRBV6-5 with TRBJ2-4; D call uncertain. Trimming removed 8 bases at V and 2 bases at J, with 16 bases between. This CDR3 has 15 residues. CDR1 is MNHEY and CDR2 is SVGAGI in the germline V gene. DNA of the CDR3: TGTGCCAGCGTGTCGAGAGCCACGACCAAAAACATTCAGTACTTC. Translation: CASVSRATTKNIQYF.

The table lists this clone with a count of one. The genes are TRBV19 and TRBJ2-1; TRBD2 aligns across 8 bases. The CDR3 is 14 amino acids. CDR1 and CDR2 from the germline V gene are LNHDA and SQIVND (reference sequence). V gave up 1 base and J gave up 8 bases; unmatched junction bases: 4. CDR3 loop: CASSIAGGPHEQFF. CDR3 bases: TGTGCCAGTAGTATAGCGGGAGGGCCCCATGAGCAGTTCTTC.

This rearrangement joins TRBV5-4 to TRBJ1-1; D remains ambiguous. Germline CDR1 SGHNT, CDR2 YYREEE (reference sequence). The CDR3 sequence is 13 residues long. The V and J ends lost 3 bases and 1 base respectively, with 7 bases between them. The CDR3 loop reads CASSSQRNTEAFF. For the CDR3, the DNA is TGTGCCAGCAGCTCACAACGGAACACTGAAGCTTTCTTT.

This clone was picked up a small number of times. The chain is built from TRBV7-3 and TRBJ2-2; 14 bases line up with TRBD2. Unmatched junction bases numbered 0, after V lost 6 bases and J lost 6 bases. The CDR3 sequence is 14 residues long. CDR1 is SGHTA and CDR2 is FQGTGA in the germline V gene. CDR3 coding DNA: TGTGCCAGCAGGGGACTAGCGGGGGCCGGGGAGCTGTTTTTT. Its translation is CASRGLAGAGELFF.

The V call is TRBV2, the J call TRBJ2-1; 7 nucleotides match TRBD2. This CDR3 contains 16 residues. Per the germline V gene, CDR1 is SNHLY and CDR2 is FYNNEI. After removal of 0 bases from V and 4 bases from J, the junction contained 6 bases not matched to a gene. CDR3 bases: TGTGCCAGCAGTGAAGCGCTCGGGACTACATACAATGAGCAGTTCTTC. Its translation is CASSEALGTTYNEQFF.

CDR3 nucleotide sequence: TGCAGCCTAGACGAGAGCACAGATACGCAGTATTTT. Translation: CSLDESTDTQYF. The chain uses TRBV29-1 and TRBJ2-3; D remains unclear. Between the trimmed V and J ends, which lost 8 bases and 0 bases, there was a span of 9 bases. The CDR3 runs 12 residues. Per germline, CDR1 SQVTM and CDR2 ANQGSEA.

This clone was detected only once. This chain links TRBV5-4 with TRBJ1-1, with D maybe TRBD1 (6 bases). Germline loops: CDR1 SGHNT, CDR2 YYREEE (reference sequence). CDR3 size: 14 residues. V was trimmed by 2 bases and J by 2 bases, leaving 10 bases between them. The CDR3 coding sequence is TGTGCCAGCAGCTTCCAGGGGCGTAACACTGAAGCTTTCTTT. It yields the protein CASSFQGRNTEAFF.

The genes are TRBV7-2 and TRBJ2-7, with 9 nucleotides matching TRBD2. The ends lost 5 bases at V and 7 bases at J; junction bases unmatched: 12. The CDR3 has 15 residues. Germline V gives CDR1 SGHTA, CDR2 FQGNSA. CDR3 DNA: TGTGCCAGCAGCCCAAATGCGGGGGGGGCCGGTGAGCAGTACTTC. Translating gives CASSPNAGGAGEQYF.

The CDR3 sequence is CASRFRTAYNEQFF. The CDR3 region has the DNA TGTGCCAGCAGGTTTCGTACAGCCTACAATGAGCAGTTCTTC. The chain carries TRBV6-5 and TRBJ2-1; D uncertain. This CDR3 contains 14 residues. Germline V gene data show CDR1 as MNHEY and CDR2 as SVGAGI. V was shortened by 6 bases and J by 2 bases, with 11 bases between the two germline ends.

This clone was seen only a few times. The chain uses TRBV7-9 and TRBJ1-5, with D possibly being TRBD1 (6 bases). This CDR3 is 16 amino acids long. Germline V gives CDR1 SEHNR, CDR2 FQNEAQ (reference sequence). Trimming stripped 1 base from V and 4 bases from J, with 14 bases between. CDR3 sequence: CASSLGAGTTNQPQHF. CDR3 bases: TGTGCCAGCAGCTTAGGTGCCGGGACAACGAATCAGCCCCAGCATTTT.

The chain recombines TRBV9 with TRBJ2-1, with 8 bases matching TRBD1. CDR3 length: 17 residues. Germline values: CDR1 SGDLS, CDR2 YYNGEE. J was trimmed by 5 bases and V by 4 bases; bases with no gene match: 14. Written as DNA, the CDR3 is TGTGCCAGCAGCTACACCAGGGGGCGGTCTGGTGACAATGAGCAGTTCTTC. This encodes CASSYTRGRSGDNEQFF.

The chain joins TRBV19 to TRBJ1-5; D possibly corresponds to TRBD1 (6 bases). The germline gives CDR1 LNHDA, CDR2 SQIVND (reference sequence). This CDR3 is 17 amino acids long. V was clipped by 4 bases and J by 1 base, with 17 bases between them. CDR3 nucleotides: TGTGCCAGTAGTACCACAATCGGACAGAGAAGCAATCAGCCCCAGCATTTT. This encodes CASSTTIGQRSNQPQHF.

The gene calls are TRBV6-5 and TRBJ2-2, with D possibly TRBD2 on 5 matching bases. The V end lost 8 bases, the J end lost 6 bases, and 13 bases lay between the germline ends. Germline V CDR1 and CDR2: MNHEY, SVGAGI. This CDR3 has 13 residues. The chain's CDR3 is CASSIEGPGELFF. The CDR3 coding sequence is TGTGCCAGCTCTATCGAGGGCCCCGGGGAGCTGTTTTTT.

The chain links TRBV19 to TRBJ2-1, with 8 bases fitting TRBD2. The CDR3 sequence is 17 residues long. The germline CDR1 and CDR2 sequences are LNHDA and SQIVND (reference sequence). Trimming cost V 7 bases and J 0 bases; bases outside gene matches: 11. The CDR3 here is CASISDGRATSYNEQFF. The CDR3 nucleotides are TGTGCCAGTATCTCGGACGGGAGGGCGACCTCCTACAATGAGCAGTTCTTC.

CDR3 region: CATSRKTGGTRGELFF. The DNA for the CDR3 is TGTGCCACCAGCAGAAAGACAGGGGGCACGAGGGGGGAGCTGTTTTTT. The chain couples TRBV15 to TRBJ2-2, with TRBD1 matching 10 bases. The CDR3 is 16 amino acids. The germline V gene has CDR1 LNHNV and CDR2 YYDKDF (reference sequence). Trimming at V came to 2 bases and at J to 8 bases, leaving 8 bases not matched to a gene.